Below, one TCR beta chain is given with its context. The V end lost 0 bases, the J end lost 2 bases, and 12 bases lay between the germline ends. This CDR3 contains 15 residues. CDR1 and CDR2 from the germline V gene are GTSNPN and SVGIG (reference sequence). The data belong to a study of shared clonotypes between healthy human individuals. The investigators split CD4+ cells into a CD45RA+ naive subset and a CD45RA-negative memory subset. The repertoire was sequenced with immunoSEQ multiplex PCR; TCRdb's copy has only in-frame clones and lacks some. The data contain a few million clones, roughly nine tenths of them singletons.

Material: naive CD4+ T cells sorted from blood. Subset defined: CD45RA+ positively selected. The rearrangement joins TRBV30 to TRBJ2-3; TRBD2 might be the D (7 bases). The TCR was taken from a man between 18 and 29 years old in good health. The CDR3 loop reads CAWSVWGGATDTQYF. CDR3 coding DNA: TGTGCCTGGAGTGTCTGGGGGGGGGCCACAGATACGCAGTATTTT.